The sequence of this T cell receptor (beta chain) was determined in a study of CD8 T cell repertoires and HIV-1 epitope variants. Study in general: Twenty-five autologous and known Gag and Nef epitope variant peptides each stimulated T cells separately. Autologous T cell-negative cells served as antigen-presenting cells in equal numbers. Cultures ran around nine days, with IL-2, IL-7 and IL-15 added on days 3 and 7. Separate from the cultures, 1M uncultured T cells served as baseline.

Worth noting for this clone: The antigen remains undetermined.

Assay: immunoSEQ multiplex PCR; the TCRdb copy retains only in-frame clones and omits some. Altogether 5,000 to 7,000 clones are present, 66% being singletons, with the ten largest covering 40% to 45%. V trimming: 3 bases; J trimming: 4 bases; junction bases outside the gene matches: 6. The CDR3 contains 16 residues. Germline lookup yields CDR1 SGHDT and CDR2 YYEEEE. The chain has TRBV5-6 and TRBJ2-1; 11 bases are a match to TRBD2. Material for sequencing was cultured CD8+ T cells derived from PBMCs. The TCR originated in a male donor with HIV. The CDR3 loop is CASSSWTSGFYNEQFF. The CDR3 DNA reads TGTGCCAGCAGCTCCTGGACTAGCGGGTTTTACAATGAGCAGTTCTTC.